This T cell receptor beta chain was sequenced during a study of blood T cell repertoires in COVID-19. Study details: Acute and convalescent COVID-19 samples came from the United States, Italy and Spain.

Enrollees, about 18 to 90 years old, lived in approximately 24 US areas. The CDR3 contains 18 residues. V lost 1 base to trimming and J lost 0 bases, with 18 bases between them. The germline gives CDR1 SGHNT, CDR2 YYREEE (reference sequence). Repertoires were generated with immunoSEQ multiplex PCR, while TCRdb's copy carries only in-frame clones and drops some. The sample has hundreds of thousands of clones; roughly 91% are singletons. This sequence was found in a woman between 25 and 40 years old with acute COVID-19. This chain joins TRBV5-4 and TRBJ2-3; TRBD2 might be the D (5 bases). The sequenced sample was PBMCs or T cells enriched from blood (not recorded which). As DNA, the CDR3 is TGTGCCAGCAGCTTGCGGGGTGGTGTAGGGCGTAGCACAGATACGCAGTATTTT. Its translation: CASSLRGGVGRSTDTQYF.